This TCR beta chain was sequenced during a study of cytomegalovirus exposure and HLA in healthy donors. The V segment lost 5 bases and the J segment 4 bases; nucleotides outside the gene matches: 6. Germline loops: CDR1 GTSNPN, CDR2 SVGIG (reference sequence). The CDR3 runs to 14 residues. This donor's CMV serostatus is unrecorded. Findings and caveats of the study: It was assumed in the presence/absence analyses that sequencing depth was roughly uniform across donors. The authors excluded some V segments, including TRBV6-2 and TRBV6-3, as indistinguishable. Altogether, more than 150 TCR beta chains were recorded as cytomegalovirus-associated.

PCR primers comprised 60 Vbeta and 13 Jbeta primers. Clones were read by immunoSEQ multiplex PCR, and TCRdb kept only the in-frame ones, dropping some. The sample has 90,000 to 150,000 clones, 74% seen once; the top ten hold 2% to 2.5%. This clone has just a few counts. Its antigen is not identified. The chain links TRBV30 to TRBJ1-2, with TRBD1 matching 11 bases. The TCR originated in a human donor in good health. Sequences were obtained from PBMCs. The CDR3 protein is CAWGQGALGYGYTF. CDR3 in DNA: TGTGCCTGGGGACAGGGGGCTTTGGGCTATGGCTACACCTTC.